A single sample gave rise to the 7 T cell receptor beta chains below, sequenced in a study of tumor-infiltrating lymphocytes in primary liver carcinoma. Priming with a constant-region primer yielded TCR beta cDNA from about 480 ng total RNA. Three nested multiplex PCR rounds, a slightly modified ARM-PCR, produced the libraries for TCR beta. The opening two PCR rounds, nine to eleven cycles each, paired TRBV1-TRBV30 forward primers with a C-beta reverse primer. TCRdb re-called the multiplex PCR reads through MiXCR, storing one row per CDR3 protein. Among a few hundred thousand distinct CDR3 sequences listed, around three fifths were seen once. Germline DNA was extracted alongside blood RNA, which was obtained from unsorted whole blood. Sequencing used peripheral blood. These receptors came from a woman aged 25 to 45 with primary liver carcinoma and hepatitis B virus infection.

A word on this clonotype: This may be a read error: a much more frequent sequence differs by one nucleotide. For the CDR3, the DNA is TGCAGCGTTGATGAGAGACAGGGGATCCCTGAAGCTTTCTTT. Residues: CSVDERQGIPEAFF. The rearrangement links TRBV29-1 to TRBJ1-1, with 8 nucleotides matching TRBD1. Trimming took 3 bases from V and 6 from J; bases not matched to a gene: 9. The germline V gene encodes CDR1 SQVTM and CDR2 ANQGSEA. This CDR3 contains 14 residues. The full variable domain, its missing parts supplied by reference TRBV29-1 and TRBJ1-1, is SAVISQKPSRDICQRGTSLTIQCQVDSQVTMMFWYRQQPGQSLTLIATANQGSEATYESGFVIDKFPISRPNLTFSTLTVSNMSPEDSSIYLCSVDERQGIPEAFFGQGTRLTVV.

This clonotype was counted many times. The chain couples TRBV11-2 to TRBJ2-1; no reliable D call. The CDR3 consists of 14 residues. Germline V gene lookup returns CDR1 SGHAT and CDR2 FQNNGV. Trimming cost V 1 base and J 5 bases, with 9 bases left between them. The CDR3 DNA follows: TGTGCCAGCAGCTTAGCGACACCCAACAATGAGCAGTTCTTC. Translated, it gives CASSLATPNNEQFF.

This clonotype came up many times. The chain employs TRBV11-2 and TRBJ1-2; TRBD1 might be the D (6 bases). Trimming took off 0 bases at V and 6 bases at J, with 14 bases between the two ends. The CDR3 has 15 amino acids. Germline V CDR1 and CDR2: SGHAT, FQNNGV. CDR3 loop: CASSLEVTGADGYTF. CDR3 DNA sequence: TGTGCCAGCAGCTTAGAGGTGACGGGGGCGGATGGCTACACCTTC.

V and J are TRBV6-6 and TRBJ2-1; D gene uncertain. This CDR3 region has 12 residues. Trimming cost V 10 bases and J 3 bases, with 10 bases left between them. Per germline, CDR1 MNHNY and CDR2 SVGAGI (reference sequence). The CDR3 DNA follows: TGTGCCATCTGGGCGGACTACAATGAGCAGTTCTTC. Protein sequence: CAIWADYNEQFF.

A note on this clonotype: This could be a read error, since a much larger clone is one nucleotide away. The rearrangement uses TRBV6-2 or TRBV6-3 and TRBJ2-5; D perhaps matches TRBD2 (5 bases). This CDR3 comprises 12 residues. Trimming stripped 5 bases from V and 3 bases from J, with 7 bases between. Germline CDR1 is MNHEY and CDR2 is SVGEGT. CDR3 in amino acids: CASSAREETQYF. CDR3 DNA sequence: TGTGCCAGCAGTGCGAGGGAAGAGACCCAGTACTTC.

The CDR3 sequence is CASSLTTDQPQHF. For the CDR3, the DNA is TGTGCCAGCAGCCTAACGACAGATCAGCCCCAGCATTTT. The V and J genes are TRBV6-2 or TRBV6-3 and TRBJ1-5; D might be TRBD1 (5 bases). CDR3 length: 13 residues. Per germline, CDR1 MNHEY and CDR2 SVGEGT. Trimming stripped 6 bases from V and 5 bases from J, with 11 bases between.

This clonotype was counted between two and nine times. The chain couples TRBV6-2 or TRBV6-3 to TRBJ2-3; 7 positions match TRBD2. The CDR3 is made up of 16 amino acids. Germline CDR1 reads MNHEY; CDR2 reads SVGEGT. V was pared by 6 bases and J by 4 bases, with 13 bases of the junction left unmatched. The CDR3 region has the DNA TGTGCCAGCAGACACACCGGGACTACAGTCTCAGATACGCAGTATTTT. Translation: CASRHTGTTVSDTQYF.